This passage covers 27 T cell receptor beta chains from one sample sequenced in a study of T cells in Graves' hyperthyroidism and ophthalmopathy. RNA transcripts provided the source from which TCR beta CDR3 regions were amplified. HTBI primers were the set used in a first-round RT-PCR of the TCR CDR3. TCRdb ran MiXCR on the multiplex PCR reads and lists one entry per CDR3 protein. The sample has approximately 590,000 distinct CDR3 sequences; more than 15% are singletons. Sequences were obtained from blood. Source of these receptors: a woman aged 25 to 39 with Graves' hyperthyroidism.

This clonotype was seen ten or more times. The chain carries TRBV10-3 and TRBJ1-1, with TRBD1 as a possible D gene (5 bases). V was pared by 2 bases and J by 6 bases, with 7 bases between. The CDR3 is 12 residues long. Germline-derived CDR1 and CDR2 are ENHRY and SYGVKD. CDR3 sequence: CAISELGAEAFF. The CDR3 coding sequence is TGTGCCATCAGTGAGCTGGGGGCTGAAGCTTTCTTT.

This clonotype was counted only a few times. One end of the junction does not line up with germline, which may come from a read error. The V call is TRBV4-1, the J call TRBJ2-2; D not resolved. Germline values: CDR1 MGHRA, CDR2 YSYEKL. The CDR3 covers 16 residues. The DNA of the CDR3 is TGTGCCAGCAGCCAAGAGTCAGGAGCGAACACCGGGGAGCTGTTTTTT. Encoded protein: CASSQESGANTGELFF.

Ten or more counts support this clonotype. The chain uses TRBV29-1 and TRBJ1-1; tentative D call: TRBD1 (6 bases). The V and J ends lost 0 bases and 3 bases respectively, with 17 bases between them. The germline V gene encodes CDR1 SQVTM and CDR2 ANQGSEA. The CDR3 consists of 16 residues. CDR3 region: CSVEETGTLSDTEAFF. The CDR3 DNA follows: TGCAGCGTTGAAGAAACAGGGACTCTATCGGACACTGAAGCTTTCTTT.

On this clonotype: This clone may be a read error of a much larger clone one base away. This chain links TRBV28 with TRBJ2-3; 9 nucleotides agree with TRBD2. V shed 3 bases and J 5 bases; nucleotides not matched to a gene: 15. Per the germline V gene, CDR1 is MDHEN and CDR2 is SYDVKM. The CDR3 sequence is 18 residues long. The CDR3 DNA follows: TGTGCCAGCAGTTTCCACGCACCGACTAGCGGACGCATAGATACGCAGTATTTT. Amino acids: CASSFHAPTSGRIDTQYF.

V and J are TRBV19 and TRBJ1-6; D remains unclear. Germline V gene lookup returns CDR1 LNHDA and CDR2 SQIVND (reference sequence). Deletions cut 7 bases from V and 6 bases from J, with 13 bases between. The CDR3 consists of 14 residues. The DNA of the CDR3 is TGTGCCAGTAAGGATCCGGCGGTTAATTCACCCCTCCACTTT. Translation gives CASKDPAVNSPLHF.

In this sample, this clonotype turned up many times. This rearrangement joins TRBV6-6 to TRBJ2-7; 7 nucleotides line up with TRBD2. The germline V gene encodes CDR1 MNHNY and CDR2 SVGAGI (reference sequence). Unmatched junction bases numbered 6, after V lost 2 bases and J lost 2 bases. This CDR3 is built from 15 residues. For the CDR3, the DNA is TGTGCCAGCAGTTACAGAGCGGGAAGGGCCTACGAGCAGTACTTC. Translating gives CASSYRAGRAYEQYF.

The V gene is TRBV10-2, the J gene TRBJ1-3; D unresolved. This CDR3 contains 14 residues. Per the germline V gene, CDR1 is WSHSY and CDR2 is SAAADI. The V gene lost 10 bases and the J gene lost 0 bases, with 13 bases spanning the gap. For the CDR3, the DNA is TGCGCCACAAGGGAAGGGAGCTCTGGAAACACCATATATTTT. This sequence encodes CATREGSSGNTIYF.

The table lists this clonotype with many counts. This chain uses TRBV7-9 with TRBJ2-3; TRBD2 agrees at 8 bases. CDR1 is SEHNR and CDR2 is FQNEAQ in the germline V gene (reference sequence). The CDR3 is 16 amino acids. V was pared by 2 bases and J by 0 bases, with 4 bases of the junction left unmatched. In DNA, the CDR3 is TGTGCCAGCAGCTTAAATCCTAGCGGGAGCACAGATACGCAGTATTTT. It translates to CASSLNPSGSTDTQYF.

V gene TRBV18 combines with J gene TRBJ2-7; TRBD1 aligns across 10 bases. Germline CDR1 is KGHSH and CDR2 is LQKENI. This CDR3 region has 13 residues. Unmatched junction bases numbered 2, after V lost 8 bases and J lost 1 base. The DNA of the CDR3 is TGTGCCAGCCAGGGACAGGGGTCCTACGAGCAGTACTTC. It encodes CASQGQGSYEQYF.

The chain uses TRBV25-1 and TRBJ2-1; TRBD2 matches 7 bases. The CDR3 has 11 residues. Per germline, CDR1 MGHDK and CDR2 SYGVNS. With V trimmed by 8 bases and J by 8 bases, 3 bases remained unmatched. CDR3 sequence (DNA): TGTGCCAGCCGGGGGGACTATGAGCAGTTCTTC. This encodes CASRGDYEQFF.

About this clonotype itself: The junction shows a germline mismatch at one end, possibly a read error. This sequence joins TRBV12-3 or TRBV12-4 and TRBJ1-2; the match to TRBD1 covers 11 bases. The CDR3 totals 14 residues. CDR3 amino acids: CASSSETKWTGGEF. CDR3 DNA sequence: TGTGCCAGCAGTTCGGAAACAAAATGGACAGGGGGCGAGTTC.

This clonotype was seen at least ten times. V usage is TRBV6-1 and J usage is TRBJ2-7; TRBD2 matches 7 bases. The length of the CDR3 is 14 residues. V shed 1 base and J 4 bases; nucleotides not matched to a gene: 4. Germline loops: CDR1 MNHNS, CDR2 SASEGT. The CDR3, as DNA: TGTGCCAGCAGTGAAGTCGGGAGGAGGTACGAGCAGTACTTC. It translates to CASSEVGRRYEQYF.

This clonotype was recorded at least ten times. V is TRBV20-1 and J is TRBJ2-5, with D possibly TRBD1 on 6 matching bases. V lost 4 bases to trimming and J lost 1 base, with 13 bases between them. The germline CDR1 and CDR2 sequences are DFQATT and SNEGSKA (reference sequence). The CDR3 loop spans 14 amino acids. DNA of the CDR3: TGCAGTGCTACCCTAGGACAGTTCCAAGAGACCCAGTACTTC. Protein: CSATLGQFQETQYF.

This clonotype was counted ten times or more. The chain employs TRBV5-1 and TRBJ1-6, with 7 bases that match TRBD1. CDR1 is SGHRS, CDR2 YFSETQ, per germline. V shed 7 bases and J 15 bases; nucleotides not matched to a gene: 19. The CDR3 runs 15 residues. The CDR3 spells CASRDPGGPAGVLHF. CDR3 bases: TGCGCCAGCCGGGATCCAGGGGGACCCGCGGGCGTCCTCCACTTT. The full variable domain, completed using reference TRBV5-1 and TRBJ1-6, is KAGVTQTPRYLIKTRGQQVTLSCSPISGHRSVSWYQQTPGQGLQFLFEYFSETQRNKGNFPGRFSGRQFSNSRSEMNVSTLELGDSALYLCASRDPGGPAGVLHFGNGTRLTVT.

The sample holds many counts of this clonotype. The chain joins TRBV28 to TRBJ1-4, with TRBD1 identical over 9 bases. The CDR3 totals 14 residues. J lost 6 bases, V lost 6 bases, and 5 bases had no gene match. Germline V gives CDR1 MDHEN, CDR2 SYDVKM. Here the CDR3 reads CASSWGQGDEKLFF. CDR3 coding DNA: TGTGCCAGCAGCTGGGGACAGGGAGATGAAAAACTGTTTTTT.

This chain connects TRBV11-2 to TRBJ2-7, with TRBD2 identical over 15 bases. Losses at the gene ends were 1 base for V and 2 bases for J; bases not matched to a gene: 12. CDR1 SGHAT and CDR2 FQNNGV come from the germline V gene. The CDR3 sequence is 20 residues long. The CDR3 DNA is TGTGCCAGCAGCTTAGGAGCCTGGACTAGCGGGAGGGAAATTACCTACGAGCAGTACTTC. It specifies CASSLGAWTSGREITYEQYF.

The rearrangement uses TRBV19 and TRBJ2-6; 8 bases match TRBD2. Losses at the gene ends were 4 bases for V and 1 base for J; bases not matched to a gene: 6. The CDR3 is 17 amino acids. Germline CDR1 and CDR2: LNHDA and SQIVND (reference sequence). In DNA form, the CDR3 reads TGTGCCAGTAGTAAGCGGGAGACTGAATCTGGGGCCAACGTCCTGACTTTC. Its translation: CASSKRETESGANVLTF. Combining the CDR3 with reference TRBV19 and TRBJ2-6 gives the whole variable domain DGGITQSPKYLFRKEGQNVTLSCEQNLNHDAMYWYRQDPGQGLRLIYYSQIVNDFQKGDIAEGYSVSREKKESFPLTVTSAQKNPTAFYLCASSKRETESGANVLTFGAGSRLTVL.

Many counts were recorded for this clonotype. The gene calls are TRBV7-2 and TRBJ2-1; 8 nucleotides match TRBD2. The CDR3 totals 14 residues. Germline V gene sequence: CDR1 SGHTA, CDR2 FQGNSA. The V gene end was trimmed by 7 bases and the J gene end by 3 bases; junction bases not matched to a gene: 5. CDR3 sequence: CASTRSGNYNEQFF. DNA of the CDR3: TGTGCCAGCACCCGTAGCGGGAACTACAATGAGCAGTTCTTC.

This clonotype came up many times. This chain joins TRBV3-1 and TRBJ2-5; weak D call: TRBD2 (6 bases). With 0 bases removed from V and 8 bases from J, the gap between germline ends came to 10 bases. Germline CDR1 and CDR2: LGHDT and YNNKEL (reference sequence). The length of the CDR3 is 13 residues. Written as DNA, the CDR3 is TGTGCCAGCAGCCAAGATGGGGGGAGCACCCAGTACTTC. Translating it yields CASSQDGGSTQYF.

This clonotype was detected ten times or more. The chain links TRBV28 to TRBJ2-5; a weak D match, TRBD2 (6 bases). This CDR3 is built from 12 residues. Per germline, CDR1 MDHEN and CDR2 SYDVKM. With 8 bases removed from V and 5 bases from J, the gap between germline ends came to 12 bases. This chain's CDR3 is CASLAREETQYF. As DNA, the CDR3 is TGTGCCAGCCTTGCACGGGAGGAGACCCAGTACTTC.

This clonotype was recorded at least ten times. The chain couples TRBV10-3 to TRBJ2-3; the match to TRBD1 covers 10 bases. CDR1 and CDR2 (germline): ENHRY, SYGVKD. The CDR3 loop spans 15 amino acids. The V and J ends lost 6 bases and 6 bases, in that order; junction bases with no gene match: 9. This chain's CDR3 is CAISTGTGVTDTQYF. CDR3 sequence (DNA): TGTGCCATCAGCACCGGGACAGGGGTGACGGATACGCAGTATTTT.

This clonotype occurred many times. The junction departs from the called germline gene at one end, perhaps through a read error. The CDR3 DNA is TGTGCCAGCAGCTTAGTGGATGAGCAGTTCTTC. It translates to CASSLVDEQFF. The J gene is TRBJ2-1, the V gene TRBV5-1; D gene ambiguous. The CDR3 consists of 11 residues. Germline loops: CDR1 SGHRS, CDR2 YFSETQ.

The J gene is TRBJ1-5, the V gene TRBV28; D is possibly TRBD1 (5 bases). Trimming took off 5 bases at V and 7 bases at J, with 21 bases between the two ends. CDR1 is MDHEN and CDR2 is SYDVKM in the germline V gene. The length of the CDR3 is 16 residues. The CDR3 region is CASSPGDGPKGQPQHF. The CDR3 DNA reads TGTGCCAGCAGTCCTGGGGACGGCCCAAAGGGGCAGCCCCAGCATTTT.

This clonotype showed up many times. The CDR3 bases are TGTGCCAGCAGCTTAAGTCAGGGCACTGAAGCTTTCTTT. It is translated as CASSLSQGTEAFF. The rearrangement uses TRBV11-3 and TRBJ1-1; possibly TRBD1 for D (5 bases). Between the trimmed V and J ends, which lost 2 bases and 4 bases, there was a span of 8 bases. The germline CDR1 and CDR2 sequences are SGHNT and YENEEA. This CDR3 region has 13 residues.

This clonotype was picked up many times. The chain links TRBV30 to TRBJ2-7, with TRBD2 as a possible D gene (7 bases). Germline loops: CDR1 GTSNPN, CDR2 SVGIG (reference sequence). Between the trimmed V and J ends, which lost 6 bases and 0 bases, there was a span of 12 bases. This CDR3 is built from 13 residues. CDR3 coding DNA: TGTGCCTGCCGGGGGGCTATCTCCTACGAGCAGTACTTC. It yields the protein CACRGAISYEQYF.

This clonotype was observed at least ten times. V and J are TRBV2 and TRBJ2-3; 10 bases map to TRBD2. V was clipped by 3 bases and J by 3 bases; unmatched bases: 6. Germline assignment: CDR1 SNHLY and CDR2 FYNNEI. The CDR3 sequence is 16 residues long. CDR3 sequence (DNA): TGTGCCAGCAGTGAGATAGCGGGAGGCGGAACAGATACGCAGTATTTT. It encodes CASSEIAGGGTDTQYF.

This clonotype was seen many times. The V gene is TRBV5-1, the J gene TRBJ2-7, with D uncertain. V lost 0 bases and J lost 2, with 9 bases in between. Germline CDR1 SGHRS, CDR2 YFSETQ. This CDR3 has 14 amino acids. CDR3 sequence reads: CASSLVTNTYEQYF. The CDR3 nucleotides are TGCGCCAGCAGCTTGGTAACTAACACCTACGAGCAGTACTTC.